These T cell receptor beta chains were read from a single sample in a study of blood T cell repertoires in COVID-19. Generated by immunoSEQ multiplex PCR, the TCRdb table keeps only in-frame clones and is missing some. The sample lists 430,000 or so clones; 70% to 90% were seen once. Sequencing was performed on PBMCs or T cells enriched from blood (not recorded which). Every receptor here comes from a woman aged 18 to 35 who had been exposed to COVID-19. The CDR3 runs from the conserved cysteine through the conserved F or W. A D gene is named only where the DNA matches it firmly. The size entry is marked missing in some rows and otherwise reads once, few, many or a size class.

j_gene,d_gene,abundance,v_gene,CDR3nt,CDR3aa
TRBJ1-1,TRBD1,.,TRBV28,TGTGCCAGCAGGACAGGGTTGAACACTGAAGCTTTCTTT,CASRTGLNTEAFF
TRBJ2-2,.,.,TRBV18,TGTGCCAGCTCACCGCCAGCGAAACTTAACGGGGAGCTGTTTTTT,CASSPPAKLNGELFF
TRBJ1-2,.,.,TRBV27,TGTGCCAGCAGTACGACTGGATATTCCGGACTGGGGACCTTC,CASSTTGYSGLGTF
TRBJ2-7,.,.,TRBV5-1,TGCGCCAGCAGTTCTGGAGGGGTCCCCTACGAGCAGTACTTC,CASSSGGVPYEQYF
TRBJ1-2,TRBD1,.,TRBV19,TGTGCCAGTAGTTTTCGACAGGGAATGGATGGCTACACCTTC,CASSFRQGMDGYTF
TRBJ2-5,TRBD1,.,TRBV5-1,TGCGCCAGCAGCCTCAGGGACAGAGAGACCCAGTACTTC,CASSLRDRETQYF
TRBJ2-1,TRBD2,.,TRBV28,TGTGCCAGCAGTAAACCGGGACTAGCAAACAATGAGCAGTTCTTC,CASSKPGLANNEQFF
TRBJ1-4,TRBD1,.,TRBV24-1,TGTGCCACCAGTGATTCTCACAGGGGGCGAAAACTGTTTTTT,CATSDSHRGRKLFF
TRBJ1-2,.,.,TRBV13,TGTGCCAGCAGCTCCCGTAACTATGGCTACACCTTC,CASSSRNYGYTF
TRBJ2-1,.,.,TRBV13,TGTGCCAGCAGCTCCTGGACCCCCGGGGAAAATGAGCAGTTCTTC,CASSSWTPGENEQFF
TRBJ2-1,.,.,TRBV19,TGTGCCAGTAGCCCCGACTCTGGTAATGAGCAGTTCTTC,CASSPDSGNEQFF
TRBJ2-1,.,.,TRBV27,TGTGCCAGCAGGCTCCATTTTAGCTCCTACAATGAGCAGTTCTTC,CASRLHFSSYNEQFF
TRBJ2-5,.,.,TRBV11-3,TGTGCCAGCAGCTTTGAAGGGGGCGGGAAGACCCAGTACTTC,CASSFEGGGKTQYF
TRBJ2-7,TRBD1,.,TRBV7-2,TGTGCCAGCAATAAACAGACAGGGGGCTACGAGCAGTACTTC,CASNKQTGGYEQYF
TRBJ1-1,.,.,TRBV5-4,TGTGCCAGCAGCTTTGGTTGGAGTTTGATGAACACTGAAGCTTTCTTT,CASSFGWSLMNTEAFF
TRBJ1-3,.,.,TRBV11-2,TGTGCCAGCAGCTTGGGGGCAGGTGGAAACACCATATATTTT,CASSLGAGGNTIYF
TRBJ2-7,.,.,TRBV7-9,TGTGCCAGTGAACTTCAGGGTAACCCCTACGAGCAGTACTTC,CASELQGNPYEQYF
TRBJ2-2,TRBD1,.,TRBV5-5,TGTGCCAGCAGGAAAGGACAGGGGGACACCGGGGAGCTGTTTTTT,CASRKGQGDTGELFF
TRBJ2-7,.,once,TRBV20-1,TGCAGTGCTAGTCCGGGGTCCAGAGTTTTCTACGAGCAGTACTTC,CSASPGSRVFYEQYF
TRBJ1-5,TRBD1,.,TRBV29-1,TGCAGCGTTATGACAGGGAACGGCAATCAGCCCCAGCATTTT,CSVMTGNGNQPQHF
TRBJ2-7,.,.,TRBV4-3,TGCGCCAGCAGCCAAGAGCGAGCAAGCTCCTACGAGCAGTACTTC,CASSQERASSYEQYF
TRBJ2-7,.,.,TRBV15,TGTGCCACCAGCGAAAAGACAGGCAAATGGTACGAGCAGTACTTC,CATSEKTGKWYEQYF
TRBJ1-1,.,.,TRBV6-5,TGTGCCAGCAGTTACGGAGGTGGGAACACTGAAGCTTTCTTT,CASSYGGGNTEAFF
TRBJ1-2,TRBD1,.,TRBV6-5,TGTGCCAGCAGTTACTCTGGAGGGGGCACGGGCTACACCTTC,CASSYSGGGTGYTF
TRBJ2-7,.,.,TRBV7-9,TGTGCCAGCAGCTTAGACAGTACCTACGAGCAGTACTTC,CASSLDSTYEQYF
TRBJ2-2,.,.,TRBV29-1,TGCAGCGTTGGAGATAGAGAGCTGTTTTTT,CSVGDRELFF
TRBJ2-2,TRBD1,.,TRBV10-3,TGTGCCGCTCAGGGACAGGGGAACACCGGGGAGCTGTTTTTT,CAAQGQGNTGELFF
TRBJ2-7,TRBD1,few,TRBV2,TGTGCCGACACGGACAGGAAGACCTCCTACGAGCAGTACTTC,CADTDRKTSYEQYF
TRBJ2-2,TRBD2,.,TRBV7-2,TGTGCCGGGCGCAGTGGCGGGGGGGCCGTCGGGGAGCTGTTTTTT,CAGRSGGGAVGELFF
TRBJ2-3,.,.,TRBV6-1,TGTGCCAGCAGTGAACTAGGGCAGGGCTCTAACGGGCATAGAGATACGCAGTATTTT,CASSELGQGSNGHRDTQYF
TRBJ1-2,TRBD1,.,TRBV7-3,TGTGCCAGGCAAACCGGGACAGGGGAATTAAACTATGGCTACACCTTC,CARQTGTGELNYGYTF
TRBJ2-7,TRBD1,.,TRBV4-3,TGCGCCAGCAGCCAAGAACAGGGGGCAAGTTATGAGCAGTACTTC,CASSQEQGASYEQYF
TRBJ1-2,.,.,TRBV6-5,TGTGCCAGCAGTTCCAGGGCACGGGCGCGTGGCTACACCTTC,CASSSRARARGYTF
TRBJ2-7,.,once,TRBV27,TGTGCCAGCAGTTTATTTCAATCCTACGAGCAGTACTTC,CASSLFQSYEQYF
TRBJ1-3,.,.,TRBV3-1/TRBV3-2,TGTGCCAGCAGCCAATTCGTCCGGACAGAAGCTCTGGGAAACACCATATATTTT,CASSQFVRTEALGNTIYF
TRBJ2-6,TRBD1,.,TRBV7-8,TGTGCCAGCAGCTTAAGAGGACAGGGCACCTCTGGGGCCAACGTCCTGACTTTC,CASSLRGQGTSGANVLTF
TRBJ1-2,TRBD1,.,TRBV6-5,TGTGCCAGCACCCGGGACAGCACATCCTATGGCTACACCTTC,CASTRDSTSYGYTF
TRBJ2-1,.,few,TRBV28,TGTGCCAGCAGTCCCCAGGAGGGCCTTCTCTACAATGAGCAGTTCTTC,CASSPQEGLLYNEQFF
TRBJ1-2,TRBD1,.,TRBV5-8,TGTGCCAGCAGCTTGACGGGACAGGGAGGAGGAGGCTACACCTTC,CASSLTGQGGGGYTF
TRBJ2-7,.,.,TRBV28,TGTGCCAGCAGCTACAGGGAGCCTTACGAGCAGTACTTC,CASSYREPYEQYF
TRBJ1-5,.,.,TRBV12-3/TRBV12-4,TGTGCCAGCAGTCTCAGGGGTGATCAGCCCCAGCATTTT,CASSLRGDQPQHF
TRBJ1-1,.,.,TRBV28,TGTGCCAGCAGTTTATTCTCAGGGGCTGAAGCTTTCTTT,CASSLFSGAEAFF
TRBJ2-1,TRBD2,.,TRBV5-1,TGCGCCAGCAGCCCTCTAGCGGGGGGAGACAATGAGCAGTTCTTC,CASSPLAGGDNEQFF
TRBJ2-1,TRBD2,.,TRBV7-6,TGTGCCAGCAGCTTAGCGGCGGGAGGATCCTCCAATGAGCAGTTCTTC,CASSLAAGGSSNEQFF
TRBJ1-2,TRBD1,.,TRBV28,TGTGCCAGCAGTTTAGGAAGGGGGCTAGGCGGCTACACCTTC,CASSLGRGLGGYTF
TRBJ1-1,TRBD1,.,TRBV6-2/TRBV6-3,TGTGCCAGCAGTTACCCTTTGGACAGGGCGAACACTGAAGCTTTCTTT,CASSYPLDRANTEAFF
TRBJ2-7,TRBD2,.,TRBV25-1,TGTGCCAGCACCCCCATAGCGGGAGGGCCCTACGAGCAGTACTTC,CASTPIAGGPYEQYF